This T cell receptor beta chain was recovered during a study of cytomegalovirus exposure and HLA in healthy donors. Deletions cut 1 base from V and 3 bases from J, with 4 bases between. The CDR3 runs to 11 residues. CDR1 and CDR2 (germline): GTSNPN, SVGIG (reference sequence). PCR primers comprised 60 Vbeta and 13 Jbeta primers. Profiling relied on immunoSEQ multiplex PCR, and the TCRdb table lists in-frame clones only, not all of them. The data contain some 130,000 clones, roughly three quarters of them singletons. The sample comprised PBMCs. This sequence originates from a man aged 40-55 years in good health and CMV-seronegative. The rearrangement uses TRBV30 and TRBJ2-7, with no clear D. The CDR3 loop is CAWSGYYEQYF. CDR3 sequence (DNA): TGTGCCTGGAGTGGCTACTACGAGCAGTACTTC.